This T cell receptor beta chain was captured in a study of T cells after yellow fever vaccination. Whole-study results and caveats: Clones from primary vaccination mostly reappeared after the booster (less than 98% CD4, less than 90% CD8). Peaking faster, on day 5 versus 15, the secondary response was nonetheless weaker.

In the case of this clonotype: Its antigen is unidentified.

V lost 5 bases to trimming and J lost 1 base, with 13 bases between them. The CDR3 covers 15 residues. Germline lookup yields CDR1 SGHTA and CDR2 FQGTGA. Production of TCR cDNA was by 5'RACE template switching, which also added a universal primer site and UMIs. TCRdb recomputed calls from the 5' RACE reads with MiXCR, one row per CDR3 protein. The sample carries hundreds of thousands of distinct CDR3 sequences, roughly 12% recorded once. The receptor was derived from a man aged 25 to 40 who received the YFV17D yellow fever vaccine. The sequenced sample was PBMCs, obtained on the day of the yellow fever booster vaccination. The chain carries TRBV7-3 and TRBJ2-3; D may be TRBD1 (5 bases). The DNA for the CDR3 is TGTGCCAGCAGCCTCACAGGCTCCCGCACAGATACGCAGTATTTT. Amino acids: CASSLTGSRTDTQYF.